The 32 T cell receptor beta chains reported below all come from one sample, sequenced in a study of Graves' ophthalmopathy and Graves' hyperthyroidism. Amplification from RNA transcripts yielded the TCR beta CDR3 regions. HTBI primers primed a first-round RT-PCR, and a second-round multiplex PCR followed. TCRdb processed the multiplex PCR reads anew with MiXCR; each CDR3 protein has one entry. There are fewer than 650,000 distinct CDR3 sequences in the sample; over 20% occur only once, and more than 5.5% lies in the top ten. Input material: peripheral blood. All receptors derive from a woman between 18 and 29 years old with stable Graves' hyperthyroidism. Some clones in this sample may be carry-over from other donors' samples.

The CDR3 loop is CASSVGMSGNQPQHF. The DNA for the CDR3 is TGTGCCAGCAGTGTCGGGATGTCGGGCAATCAGCCCCAGCATTTT. The rearrangement uses TRBV12-3 or TRBV12-4 and TRBJ1-5, with D hard to call. With 5 bases removed from V and 2 bases from J, the gap between germline ends came to 13 bases. This CDR3 region has 15 residues.

The V call is TRBV2, the J call TRBJ1-3; no definite D call. CDR1 is SNHLY and CDR2 is FYNNEI in the germline V gene. V was clipped by 6 bases and J by 1 base, with 13 bases between them. The CDR3 runs 15 residues. The CDR3 is CASRYETVSGNTIYF. DNA for the CDR3: TGTGCCAGCAGGTACGAGACGGTTTCTGGAAACACCATATATTTT. The variable domain in full, with the rest retrieved from reference TRBV2 and TRBJ1-3, is EPEVTQTPSHQVTQMGQEVILRCVPISNHLYFYWYRQILGQKVEFLVSFYNNEISEKSEIFDDQFSVERPDGSNFTLKIRSTKLEDSAMYFCASRYETVSGNTIYFGEGSWLTVV.

This clonotype appeared a single time. This rearrangement joins TRBV25-1 to TRBJ1-3, with D unresolved. The CDR3 has 14 amino acids. Trimming pared 2 bases from V and 0 bases from J, leaving 5 bases between. Germline V gene lookup returns CDR1 MGHDK and CDR2 SYGVNS. In nucleotides, the CDR3 is TGTGCCAGCAGTGAAGAACGCTCTGGAAACACCATATATTTT. Protein product: CASSEERSGNTIYF.

There are many counts of this clonotype. The rearrangement uses TRBV10-1 and TRBJ1-5, with D hard to call. CDR3 size: 15 residues. The ends were cut back, 6 bases at V and 0 bases at J, with 12 bases in the middle. The V gene's germline CDR1 is WNHNN and CDR2 SYGVQD (reference sequence). The CDR3 DNA reads TGCGCCAGCAGATTAGCGGGGTATAGCAATCAGCCCCAGCATTTT. This codes for CASRLAGYSNQPQHF.

The chain joins TRBV4-1 to TRBJ1-6, with a possible D match to TRBD1 (6 bases). Germline assignment: CDR1 MGHRA and CDR2 YSYEKL. V lost 0 bases, J lost 7 bases, and 16 bases lay in between. The CDR3 covers 17 residues. The CDR3 sequence: CASSQDKETGNNSPLHF. CDR3 bases: TGCGCCAGCAGCCAAGATAAGGAGACAGGAAACAATTCACCCCTCCACTTT.

This clonotype was detected many times. The chain employs TRBV5-1 and TRBJ2-2; D uncertain. The CDR3 runs 14 residues. The germline V and J ends were trimmed by 5 bases and 1 base, with 9 bases remaining between them. The germline gives CDR1 SGHRS, CDR2 YFSETQ. The CDR3 region is CASSQDGNTGELFF. CDR3 nucleotide sequence: TGCGCCAGCAGTCAGGACGGGAACACCGGGGAGCTGTTTTTT.

This clonotype has ten or more counts. This chain uses TRBV20-1 with TRBJ1-2; D possibly corresponds to TRBD1 (6 bases). V dropped 6 bases and J dropped 3 bases, with 17 bases sitting between them. The CDR3 covers 14 residues. Germline V gene sequence: CDR1 DFQATT, CDR2 SNEGSKA (reference sequence). The CDR3 region is CSAPKGGTDYGYTF. DNA of the CDR3: TGCAGTGCCCCAAAGGGGGGGACGGACTATGGCTACACCTTC.

Many counts were recorded for this clonotype. The J gene is TRBJ2-7, the V gene TRBV27; D is unresolved. Trimming left V 0 bases short and J 3 bases short, with 9 bases between. CDR3 length equals 14 residues. The germline V gene has CDR1 MNHEY and CDR2 SMNVEV (reference sequence). In nucleotides, the CDR3 is TGTGCCAGCAGTTTATCCAACAAGATCTACGAGCAGTACTTC. Translation gives CASSLSNKIYEQYF.

Many counts were recorded for this clonotype. The chain uses TRBV12-3 or TRBV12-4 and TRBJ1-2; TRBD1 might be the D (6 bases). V lost 6 bases and J 0 bases, leaving 11 bases between the germline ends. This CDR3 has 14 residues. This CDR3 reads CASSPDSSNYGYTF. The DNA of the CDR3 is TGTGCCAGCAGCCCGGACAGTTCTAACTATGGCTACACCTTC.

This clonotype was counted at least ten times. A junction end diverges from the germline sequence, so it may reflect a read error. The chain has TRBV6-5 and TRBJ1-1, with D tentatively TRBD1 (6 bases). The V gene's germline CDR1 is MNHEY and CDR2 SVGAGI. This CDR3 is built from 12 residues. The CDR3: CASSLTGKEASF. The CDR3 bases are TGTGCCAGCAGCCTTACAGGGAAGGAGGCTTCCTTT.

This clonotype was seen ten or more times. The chain couples TRBV14 to TRBJ2-5, with TRBD1 as a possible D gene (5 bases). V gave up 2 bases and J gave up 4 bases, with 8 bases separating them. The CDR3 spans 13 residues. Germline CDR1 and CDR2: SGHDN and FVKESK. CDR3 loop: CASSQLGPETQYF. The DNA of the CDR3 is TGTGCCAGCAGCCAACTGGGGCCAGAGACCCAGTACTTC.

This clonotype has at least ten counts. This chain uses TRBV7-2 with TRBJ2-7, with 9 bases identical to TRBD2. J gave up 6 bases and V 8 bases, and 8 bases lay outside the gene matches. CDR3 length equals 13 residues. From germline, CDR1 is SGHTA and CDR2 FQGNSA. The CDR3 bases are TGTGCCAGCCGCGGGAGGGCTTTCGGCGAGCAGTACTTC. It is translated as CASRGRAFGEQYF. The full variable domain, rest sourced from reference TRBV7-2 and TRBJ2-7, is GAGVSQSPSNKVTEKGKDVELRCDPISGHTALYWYRQSLGQGLEFLIYFQGNSAPDKSGLPSDRFSAERTGGSVSTLTIQRTQQEDSAVYLCASRGRAFGEQYFGPGTRLTVT.

This clonotype was observed at least ten times. This sequence joins TRBV2 and TRBJ1-1; D is undetermined. The CDR3 is made up of 13 amino acids. Germline CDR1 is SNHLY and CDR2 is FYNNEI. Trimming shortened V by 7 bases and J by 2 bases, and 11 bases separated the two germline ends. The CDR3 sequence: CASNLQRNTEAFF. The CDR3 DNA follows: TGTGCCAGCAACCTACAGAGAAACACTGAAGCTTTCTTT.

This clonotype was counted ten times or more. The chain has TRBV20-1 and TRBJ1-2; no firm D call. Germline V lookup: CDR1 DFQATT, CDR2 SNEGSKA (reference sequence). This CDR3 region has 9 residues. With 3 bases removed from V and 7 bases from J, the gap between germline ends came to 3 bases. For the CDR3, the DNA is TGCAGTGCTAGGGCTGGCTACACCTTC. Its protein product is CSARAGYTF.

This clonotype has ten or more counts. This sequence joins TRBV7-6 and TRBJ1-5; 9 nucleotides agree with TRBD1. V lost 3 bases, J lost 6 bases, and 6 bases stayed unmatched. There are 15 residues in the CDR3. Germline V gene sequence: CDR1 SGHVS, CDR2 FNYEAQ. As DNA, the CDR3 is TGTGCCAGCAGCTTGGCACAGGGGGCGATTCAGCCCCAGCATTTT. Amino acid sequence: CASSLAQGAIQPQHF.

Only a few counts were recorded for this clonotype. The chain has TRBV4-1 and TRBJ1-5; D is undetermined. This CDR3 contains 14 residues. Trimming took off 3 bases at V and 4 bases at J, with 10 bases between the two ends. The germline gives CDR1 MGHRA, CDR2 YSYEKL. CDR3 sequence: CASSHVFLNQPQHF. Written as DNA, the CDR3 is TGCGCCAGCAGCCACGTTTTTCTGAATCAGCCCCAGCATTTT.

The table lists this clonotype with many counts. The genes are TRBV10-1 and TRBJ2-7; D unclear. The CDR3 spans 13 residues. Germline V CDR1 and CDR2: WNHNN, SYGVQD (reference sequence). With 4 bases removed from V and 3 bases from J, the gap between germline ends came to 10 bases. CDR3 protein: CASSVAAGYEQYF. The CDR3 DNA sequence: TGCGCCAGCAGTGTCGCGGCAGGCTACGAGCAGTACTTC.

The chain recombines TRBV12-3 or TRBV12-4 with TRBJ1-2, with TRBD1 identical over 8 bases. The CDR3 sequence is 12 residues long. The ends lost 7 bases at V and 3 bases at J; junction bases unmatched: 1. Here the CDR3 reads CASTQGDYGYTF. DNA of the CDR3: TGTGCCAGCACACAGGGGGACTATGGCTACACCTTC.

This clonotype has ten or more counts. This sequence joins TRBV29-1 and TRBJ2-7; TRBD1 might be the D (6 bases). Trimming shortened V by 6 bases and J by 4 bases, and 19 bases separated the two germline ends. CDR3 length: 14 residues. The germline V gene has CDR1 SQVTM and CDR2 ANQGSEA. CDR3 region: CSVEFRDKEYEQYF. CDR3 bases: TGCAGCGTCGAATTCAGGGACAAGGAATACGAGCAGTACTTC.

This clonotype was seen many times. The rearrangement joins TRBV7-9 to TRBJ1-1, with TRBD1 identical over 7 bases. V gave up 5 bases and J gave up 5 bases; unmatched junction bases: 8. Germline V gene lookup returns CDR1 SEHNR and CDR2 FQNEAQ (reference sequence). CDR3 size: 14 residues. The CDR3 DNA sequence: TGTGCCAGCAGCCCCTTCGACAGGGAGACTGAAGCTTTCTTT. This codes for CASSPFDRETEAFF.

In its sample, this clonotype was seen many times. The chain uses TRBV27 and TRBJ2-5; D not resolved. This CDR3 comprises 15 residues. Germline lookup yields CDR1 MNHEY and CDR2 SMNVEV (reference sequence). The V end lost 2 bases, the J end lost 5 bases, and 15 bases lay between the germline ends. CDR3 in amino acids: CASSLMERPRETQYF. The DNA of the CDR3 is TGTGCCAGCAGTTTAATGGAGCGACCCCGGGAGACCCAGTACTTC.

This clonotype was detected once. CDR3 sequence: CATSDRINYGYTF. The CDR3 bases are TGCGCCACATCAGACAGGATTAACTATGGCTACACCTTC. The rearrangement links TRBV10-2 to TRBJ1-2; a possible D gene is TRBD1 (6 bases). Germline V lookup: CDR1 WSHSY, CDR2 SAAADI. The V end lost 10 bases, the J end lost 1 base, and 13 bases lay between the germline ends. The CDR3 covers 13 residues.

In DNA, the CDR3 is TGTGCCAGCAGTGAATGGAAGCAAGGACCCTATGGCTACACCTTC. Protein: CASSEWKQGPYGYTF. The rearrangement links TRBV6-4 to TRBJ1-2; D is unclear. There are 15 residues in the CDR3. Germline V gene lookup returns CDR1 MRHNA and CDR2 SNTAGT. V dropped 3 bases and J dropped 4 bases, with 15 bases sitting between them.

The chain couples TRBV11-2 to TRBJ2-7; D possibly corresponds to TRBD2 (5 bases). The CDR3 covers 13 residues. V dropped 4 bases and J dropped 3 bases, with 10 bases sitting between them. Germline V lookup: CDR1 SGHAT, CDR2 FQNNGV. CDR3 coding DNA: TGTGCCAGCAGCTGGACTCCTTTCTACGAGCAGTACTTC. As protein: CASSWTPFYEQYF.

In its sample, this clonotype was seen a few times. One end of the junction does not line up with germline, which may come from a read error. CDR3 sequence (DNA): TGTGCCAGCTCACCACCGTATGGACAGGGTTTCGGACAGGCTTTC. As protein: CASSPPYGQGFGQAF. The chain joins TRBV18 to TRBJ1-2, with TRBD1 identical over 8 bases. CDR1 is KGHSH and CDR2 is LQKENI in the germline V gene. The CDR3 length is 15 residues.

V is TRBV6-5 and J is TRBJ2-2, with unresolved D. Deletions cut 4 bases from V and 2 bases from J, with 11 bases between. The germline V gene encodes CDR1 MNHEY and CDR2 SVGAGI. The CDR3 runs 15 residues. The chain's CDR3 is CASSWTTGNTGELFF. In nucleotides, the CDR3 is TGTGCCAGCAGTTGGACCACCGGCAACACCGGGGAGCTGTTTTTT.

This chain connects TRBV28 to TRBJ1-5; possibly TRBD1 for D (5 bases). Trimming removed 3 bases from V and 6 bases from J, with 12 bases in between. Germline V gene lookup returns CDR1 MDHEN and CDR2 SYDVKM. The CDR3 totals 14 residues. CDR3 nucleotides: TGTGCCAGCAGTTTGGGGGATCCCGGTCAGCCCCAGCATTTT. As protein: CASSLGDPGQPQHF.

In its sample, this clonotype was seen many times. The chain has TRBV12-3 or TRBV12-4 and TRBJ2-7; TRBD2 is a possible D gene (7 bases). The CDR3 loop spans 13 amino acids. V dropped 8 bases and J dropped 6 bases, with 17 bases sitting between them. This CDR3 reads CASHSGGAVEQYF. The CDR3 DNA reads TGTGCCAGCCACAGTGGGGGGGCAGTCGAGCAGTACTTC.

This clonotype was detected a few times. The chain combines TRBV25-1 with TRBJ1-6; D gene ambiguous. The germline gives CDR1 MGHDK, CDR2 SYGVNS. The CDR3 spans 15 residues. Trimming stripped 3 bases from V and 2 bases from J, with 8 bases between. Here the CDR3 reads CASSDGQAYNSPLHF. CDR3 DNA sequence: TGTGCCAGCAGTGATGGCCAGGCCTATAATTCACCCCTCCACTTT.

The rearrangement joins TRBV2 to TRBJ2-2, with no clear D. Germline CDR1 SNHLY, CDR2 FYNNEI. This CDR3 has 17 residues. The germline V and J ends were trimmed by 4 bases and 0 bases, with 15 bases remaining between them. The DNA for the CDR3 is TGTGCCAGCAGTGCGTTGAGGCCCGCCTCGAACACCGGGGAGCTGTTTTTT. It codes for CASSALRPASNTGELFF.

This clonotype was observed many times. V gene TRBV6-2 or TRBV6-3 combines with J gene TRBJ1-5; tentative D call: TRBD1 (6 bases). Trimming took 8 bases from V and 0 from J, leaving 14 bases between them. The germline V gene has CDR1 MNHEY and CDR2 SVGEGT. This CDR3 comprises 15 residues. The CDR3 loop is CASQNRGYSNQPQHF. The DNA of the CDR3 is TGTGCCAGCCAGAATAGGGGGTATAGCAATCAGCCCCAGCATTTT.

This clonotype was counted at least ten times. This chain joins TRBV7-9 and TRBJ2-7; D might be TRBD1 or TRBD2, each matching 8 bases. CDR1 and CDR2 from the germline V gene are SEHNR and FQNEAQ (reference sequence). V was pared by 5 bases and J by 6 bases, with 20 bases between. This CDR3 comprises 15 residues. CDR3 coding DNA: TGTGCCAGCAGCCCCCAGGGGGCGGGAGGTGGCGAGCAGTACTTC. Its protein is CASSPQGAGGGEQYF. The full variable domain, rest sourced from reference TRBV7-9 and TRBJ2-7, is DTGVSQNPRHKITKRGQNVTFRCDPISEHNRLYWYRQTLGQGPEFLTYFQNEAQLEKSRLLSDRFSAERPKGSFSTLEIQRTEQGDSAMYLCASSPQGAGGGEQYFGPGTRLTVT.